A single sample is the source of the 27 T cell receptor beta chains below, sequenced in a study of blood T cell repertoires in COVID-19. Clones were read by immunoSEQ multiplex PCR, and TCRdb kept only the in-frame ones, dropping some. The table records around 180,000 clones, about four fifths of them present only once. The sample taken for sequencing was PBMCs or T cells enriched from blood (not recorded which). These receptors all come from a man in his fifties who had recovered from COVID-19.

This chain connects TRBV10-3 to TRBJ1-2; 7 bases are shared with TRBD1. Trimming removed 3 bases from V and 7 bases from J; junction bases left unmatched: 11. Germline-derived CDR1 and CDR2 are ENHRY and SYGVKD. CDR3 length: 15 amino acids. As DNA, the CDR3 is TGTGCCATCAGTGAACTACAGGGGCGCCAGGGTGGCTACACCTTC. It specifies CAISELQGRQGGYTF.

CDR3 amino acids: CASSTGIYYGYTF. The CDR3 bases are TGTGCCAGCAGTACAGGTATCTACTATGGCTACACCTTC. This chain joins TRBV27 and TRBJ1-2; D is perhaps TRBD1 (5 bases). Looked up from germline, CDR1 is MNHEY and CDR2 is SMNVEV (reference sequence). This CDR3 is built from 13 residues. Trimming stripped 5 bases from V and 3 bases from J, with 10 bases between.

This chain joins TRBV7-8 and TRBJ1-2; D is uncertain. The CDR3 extends over 14 amino acids. The V end was cut by 4 bases, the J end by 5 bases, with 14 bases between. Per the germline V gene, CDR1 is SGHVS and CDR2 is FQNEAQ. This CDR3 reads CASSSFTGGYGYTF. DNA of the CDR3: TGTGCCAGCAGCTCCTTCACGGGCGGGTATGGCTACACCTTC.

The V and J genes are TRBV24-1 and TRBJ1-5; D not resolved. Germline V gives CDR1 KGHDR, CDR2 SFDVKD. This CDR3 contains 15 residues. The V and J ends lost 6 bases and 3 bases respectively, with 14 bases between them. The CDR3 coding sequence is TGTGCCACCAGTTTGGGAGGCAGTACCAATCAGCCCCAGCATTTT. Encoded protein: CATSLGGSTNQPQHF.

This chain joins TRBV6-6 and TRBJ1-1; 8 nucleotides agree with TRBD1. In germline, CDR1 is MNHNY, CDR2 SVGAGI (reference sequence). This CDR3 comprises 15 residues. The ends lost 6 bases at V and 1 base at J; junction bases unmatched: 7. CDR3 sequence (DNA): TGTGCCAGCAGGCACAGCACAGGGGGGAACACTGAAGCTTTCTTT. This encodes CASRHSTGGNTEAFF.

The V gene is TRBV18, the J gene TRBJ2-2; 7 bases are shared with TRBD2. This CDR3 has 15 residues. With V trimmed by 3 bases and J by 0 bases, 1 base remained unmatched. CDR1 and CDR2 (germline): KGHSH, LQKENI. CDR3 protein: CASSPGLANTGELFF. The CDR3 DNA reads TGTGCCAGCTCACCCGGACTAGCGAACACCGGGGAGCTGTTTTTT.

The rearrangement links TRBV5-1 to TRBJ2-2, with a possible D match to TRBD2 (6 bases). V shed 2 bases and J shed 2 bases, with 10 bases lying between them. This CDR3 has 15 residues. CDR1 is SGHRS, CDR2 YFSETQ, per germline. CDR3 sequence: CASSLLATNTGELFF. CDR3 DNA sequence: TGCGCCAGCAGCTTACTAGCAACCAACACCGGGGAGCTGTTTTTT.

The chain joins TRBV27 to TRBJ2-1; 8 bases map to TRBD1. The V gene end was trimmed by 6 bases and the J gene end by 0 bases; junction bases not matched to a gene: 7. The V gene's germline CDR1 is MNHEY and CDR2 SMNVEV (reference sequence). This CDR3 region has 16 residues. The CDR3 DNA sequence: TGTGCCAGCAGCCGCGACAGGGGAAGCTCCTACAATGAGCAGTTCTTC. Protein product: CASSRDRGSSYNEQFF.

This chain links TRBV5-4 with TRBJ2-1, with 11 nucleotides matching TRBD2. CDR3 length: 14 amino acids. Trimming cost V 8 bases and J 7 bases; bases outside gene matches: 8. Per the germline V gene, CDR1 is SGHNT and CDR2 is YYREEE (reference sequence). This CDR3 is CASTPSGGRNEQFF. In DNA form, the CDR3 reads TGTGCCAGTACGCCTAGCGGGGGGAGGAATGAGCAGTTCTTC.

The V call is TRBV27, the J call TRBJ1-4; 7 bases match TRBD1. J lost 4 bases, V lost 7 bases, and 6 bases had no gene match. Germline values: CDR1 MNHEY, CDR2 SMNVEV (reference sequence). The CDR3 runs to 14 residues. The CDR3 region is CASKRGRGNEKLFF. The DNA for the CDR3 is TGTGCCAGCAAGAGGGGGCGGGGTAATGAAAAACTGTTTTTT.

The chain uses TRBV6-5 and TRBJ1-1; 8 bases match TRBD1. V shed 5 bases and J 4 bases; nucleotides not matched to a gene: 0. This CDR3 comprises 12 residues. CDR1 is MNHEY and CDR2 is SVGAGI in the germline V gene. The CDR3 region is CASSTGGTEAFF. In DNA, the CDR3 is TGTGCCAGCAGTACAGGGGGCACTGAAGCTTTCTTT.

This rearrangement joins TRBV2 to TRBJ1-3; 8 bases are shared with TRBD1. Germline assignment: CDR1 SNHLY and CDR2 FYNNEI. The trim removed 11 bases at V and 2 bases at J, leaving 8 bases unmatched. The CDR3 runs 14 residues. The DNA of the CDR3 is TGTGCCCGGACAGGGCGGGGGACTGGAAACACCATATATTTT. It yields the protein CARTGRGTGNTIYF.

About this clone itself: This specimen includes other DNA sequences encoding the same CDR3. The chain is built from TRBV10-3 and TRBJ1-1; D perhaps matches TRBD1 (6 bases). V was cut by 7 bases and J by 5 bases, with 8 bases left in between. The CDR3 spans 11 residues. Germline CDR1 reads ENHRY; CDR2 reads SYGVKD. The CDR3, as DNA: TGTGCCATCACCCAGGGGACTGAAGCTTTCTTT. The encoded protein is CAITQGTEAFF.

This clone showed up just once. This sequence joins TRBV4-1 and TRBJ2-1, with 10 bases fitting TRBD2. V shed 0 bases, J shed 4 bases, and the junction held 3 bases outside the gene matches. This CDR3 comprises 16 residues. CDR1 is MGHRA, CDR2 YSYEKL, per germline. The CDR3 bases are TGCGCCAGCAGCCAAGATAGCGGGGGGCGATACAATGAGCAGTTCTTC. Its protein product is CASSQDSGGRYNEQFF.

CDR3 protein: CSASLSELSNTEAFF. CDR3 nucleotide sequence: TGCAGTGCTAGTTTGTCAGAACTATCCAACACTGAAGCTTTCTTT. The V gene is TRBV20-1, the J gene TRBJ1-1; no clear D. Germline V gives CDR1 DFQATT, CDR2 SNEGSKA (reference sequence). Trimming pared 3 bases from V and 2 bases from J, leaving 16 bases between. The CDR3 has 15 residues.

This clone has just a few counts. The chain employs TRBV5-4 and TRBJ2-7; 9 nucleotides match TRBD1. The CDR3 consists of 14 residues. Per germline, CDR1 SGHNT and CDR2 YYREEE (reference sequence). The V segment lost 4 bases and the J segment 3 bases; nucleotides outside the gene matches: 5. The CDR3 region has the DNA TGTGCCAGCAGCGGACAGGGGAAGGACTACGAGCAGTACTTC. Its translation is CASSGQGKDYEQYF.

The gene calls are TRBV27 and TRBJ1-1; D perhaps matches TRBD1 (5 bases). Germline loops: CDR1 MNHEY, CDR2 SMNVEV (reference sequence). Trimming took off 6 bases at V and 0 bases at J, with 20 bases between the two ends. CDR3 size: 17 residues. For the CDR3, the DNA is TGTGCCAGCAGAGCCGGGCAGGGACTTAAACTGAACACTGAAGCTTTCTTT. Its protein is CASRAGQGLKLNTEAFF.

This sequence joins TRBV7-9 and TRBJ1-1; perhaps TRBD1 as D (5 bases). The V gene lost 1 base and the J gene lost 2 bases, with 11 bases spanning the gap. The germline V gene encodes CDR1 SEHNR and CDR2 FQNEAQ (reference sequence). This CDR3 spans 15 amino acids. The CDR3 protein is CASSLGPGDNTEAFF. As DNA, the CDR3 is TGTGCCAGCAGCTTAGGCCCGGGGGATAACACTGAAGCTTTCTTT.

The rearrangement links TRBV28 to TRBJ1-2, with no clear D. The CDR3 contains 15 residues. Germline loops: CDR1 MDHEN, CDR2 SYDVKM. The germline V and J ends were trimmed by 10 bases and 4 bases, with 22 bases remaining between them. The CDR3 protein is CATEGTFRESYGYTF. In DNA, the CDR3 is TGTGCCACCGAGGGTACATTCCGGGAGAGCTATGGCTACACCTTC.

Only one count was recorded for this clone. This sequence joins TRBV5-1 and TRBJ1-1; 12 nucleotides align to TRBD1. V gave up 2 bases and J gave up 7 bases; unmatched junction bases: 12. The CDR3 length is 17 residues. Looked up from germline, CDR1 is SGHRS and CDR2 is YFSETQ. This CDR3 is CASSLAGTGGPGGEAFF. In nucleotides, the CDR3 is TGCGCCAGCAGCTTAGCCGGGACAGGGGGCCCTGGGGGTGAAGCTTTCTTT.

The V gene is TRBV27, the J gene TRBJ1-1, with a weak D call TRBD1 (5 bases). Germline lookup yields CDR1 MNHEY and CDR2 SMNVEV (reference sequence). This CDR3 contains 15 residues. V was pared by 5 bases and J by 5 bases, with 18 bases between. CDR3 residues: CASSPNPGFGTEAFF. The CDR3 nucleotides are TGTGCCAGCAGTCCAAATCCAGGGTTTGGTACTGAAGCTTTCTTT.

The chain carries TRBV5-1 and TRBJ1-1, with TRBD1 matching over 7 bases. The CDR3 runs to 15 residues. V lost 4 bases to trimming and J lost 0 bases; unmatched junction nucleotides: 6. Looked up from germline, CDR1 is SGHRS and CDR2 is YFSETQ. The CDR3 bases are TGCGCCAGCAGCACACAGGGGCGGGTGAACACTGAAGCTTTCTTT. Its protein is CASSTQGRVNTEAFF.

The rearrangement links TRBV9 to TRBJ2-1; 13 bases are shared with TRBD2. Germline V gene sequence: CDR1 SGDLS, CDR2 YYNGEE. The CDR3 consists of 15 residues. V was clipped by 4 bases and J by 6 bases; unmatched bases: 4. The CDR3: CASSKGLAGFNEQFF. Written as DNA, the CDR3 is TGTGCCAGCAGCAAGGGACTAGCGGGGTTCAATGAGCAGTTCTTC.

A word on this clone: Germline and junction disagree at one end, which may indicate a read error. The rearrangement uses TRBV7-7 and TRBJ2-5; 11 bases are a match to TRBD1. The CDR3 runs to 15 residues. From germline, CDR1 is SSHAT and CDR2 FNYEAQ (reference sequence). The CDR3 sequence is CASSRGTGGGETQYF. Here the CDR3 DNA reads TGTGCTAGCAGCCGAGGGACAGGGGGAGGGGAGACCCAGTACTTC.

The CDR3 DNA sequence: TGTGCCAGCAGGGGACAGGGGGCGACACCCCTCCACTTT. Translation: CASRGQGATPLHF. The chain has TRBV12-3 or TRBV12-4 and TRBJ1-6; 12 bases line up with TRBD1. The V segment lost 6 bases and the J segment 11 bases; nucleotides outside the gene matches: 2. This CDR3 is 13 amino acids long.

The rearrangement joins TRBV9 to TRBJ2-6; maybe TRBD2 (5 bases). Trimming stripped 4 bases from V and 0 bases from J, with 17 bases between. This CDR3 is built from 18 residues. Germline V gene data show CDR1 as SGDLS and CDR2 as YYNGEE. In DNA, the CDR3 is TGTGCCAGCAGCCCCAACCTAGAGGGTAGCTCTGGGGCCAACGTCCTGACTTTC. The encoded protein is CASSPNLEGSSGANVLTF.

The V call is TRBV12-3 or TRBV12-4, the J call TRBJ2-5, with D possibly being TRBD1 (6 bases). V gave up 6 bases and J gave up 7 bases, with 15 bases separating them. This CDR3 comprises 13 residues. The CDR3 region is CASRTPGDVTQYF. The CDR3, as DNA: TGTGCCAGCAGGACACCAGGGGACGTGACCCAGTACTTC.